Listed here are 19 T cell receptor beta chains from one sample, sequenced in a study of T-cell memory formation after mild COVID-19. TCRdb called the 5' RACE reads again in MiXCR, with one record for every CDR3 protein. The sample carries hundreds of thousands of distinct CDR3 sequences, 15% to 20% recorded once. The specimen was PBMCs or a T cell subset sorted from them (not recorded which). These TCRs come from a man between 18 and 35 years old who had mild COVID-19 (a few samples of this study predate the infection). Cell type and time point are not known.

The V call is TRBV7-6, the J call TRBJ2-1; D is perhaps TRBD1 (6 bases). Looked up from germline, CDR1 is SGHVS and CDR2 is FNYEAQ. Trimming shortened V by 6 bases and J by 5 bases, and 20 bases separated the two germline ends. CDR3 length equals 16 residues. Here the CDR3 reads CASSRPQGKTDNEQFF. For the CDR3, the DNA is TGTGCCAGCAGTCGACCTCAGGGGAAGACTGACAATGAGCAGTTCTTC. Filled out from reference TRBV7-6 and TRBJ2-1, the complete variable domain reads GAGVSQSPRYKVTKRGQDVALRCDPISGHVSLYWYRQALGQGPEFLTYFNYEAQQDKSGLPNDRFSAERPEGSISTLTIQRTEQRDSAMYRCASSRPQGKTDNEQFFGPGTRLTVL.

The chain recombines TRBV28 with TRBJ1-2, with D perhaps matching TRBD1 (5 bases). The CDR3 loop spans 13 amino acids. Trimming removed 7 bases from V and 8 bases from J, with 17 bases in between. Per germline, CDR1 MDHEN and CDR2 SYDVKM. CDR3 in amino acids: CASKVGASRGYTF. The CDR3 region has the DNA TGTGCCAGCAAAGTAGGGGCCTCTCGGGGCTACACCTTC.

The table lists this clonotype with a few counts. This chain connects TRBV6-6 to TRBJ2-7; D ambiguous. Germline CDR1 is MNHNY and CDR2 is SVGAGI (reference sequence). V shed 3 bases and J shed 2 bases, with 11 bases lying between them. This CDR3 comprises 14 residues. The CDR3 protein is CASSYLGITYEQYF. CDR3 nucleotides: TGTGCCAGCAGTTATCTCGGCATCACCTACGAGCAGTACTTC.

This clonotype was seen a few times. The V call is TRBV5-1, the J call TRBJ2-6; TRBD2 matches 12 bases. Germline V gives CDR1 SGHRS, CDR2 YFSETQ. This CDR3 contains 17 residues. Trimming cost V 1 base and J 2 bases; bases outside gene matches: 1. The CDR3 region is CASSLWTSGAGANVLTF. The CDR3 DNA follows: TGCGCCAGCAGCTTGTGGACTAGCGGGGCTGGGGCCAACGTCCTGACTTTC.

The rearrangement joins TRBV4-2 to TRBJ2-7; D gene ambiguous. The CDR3 has 11 amino acids. V was cut by 0 bases and J by 4 bases, with 1 base left in between. Germline V gives CDR1 LGHNA, CDR2 YNFKEQ. CDR3 amino acids: CASSQEYEQYV. As DNA, the CDR3 is TGTGCCAGCAGCCAAGAATACGAGCAGTACGTC.

The gene calls are TRBV27 and TRBJ1-1, with D maybe TRBD1 (5 bases). The germline V and J ends were trimmed by 6 bases and 0 bases, with 14 bases remaining between them. From germline, CDR1 is MNHEY and CDR2 SMNVEV (reference sequence). The CDR3 length is 15 residues. CDR3 DNA sequence: TGTGCCAGCAGGGGGTTTAGGGGAATGAACACTGAAGCTTTCTTT. Protein sequence: CASRGFRGMNTEAFF.

The rearrangement uses TRBV20-1 and TRBJ1-4; weak D call: TRBD1 (5 bases). Germline lookup yields CDR1 DFQATT and CDR2 SNEGSKA (reference sequence). The V and J ends lost 4 bases and 8 bases respectively, with 11 bases between them. The CDR3 runs to 12 residues. The CDR3 DNA is TGCAGTGCTACAGGGTTAGGAGAAAAACTGTTTTTT. Encoded protein: CSATGLGEKLFF.

This clonotype was observed at least ten times. The rearrangement links TRBV6-5 to TRBJ1-1; D is perhaps TRBD1 (6 bases). Germline CDR1 and CDR2: MNHEY and SVGAGI. The CDR3 consists of 13 residues. V was shortened by 10 bases and J by 3 bases, with 15 bases between the two germline ends. The CDR3 reads CATAKGVYTEAFF. The CDR3 region has the DNA TGTGCCACCGCGAAGGGGGTTTACACTGAAGCTTTCTTT.

This chain joins TRBV20-1 and TRBJ2-5; D not certain. Trimming removed 3 bases at V and 2 bases at J, with 7 bases between. Germline assignment: CDR1 DFQATT and CDR2 SNEGSKA (reference sequence). The CDR3 is 12 amino acids. The CDR3, as DNA: TGCAGTGCTAGTCCCGATCAAGAGACCCAGTACTTC. Amino acids: CSASPDQETQYF.

This clonotype was picked up a small number of times. The gene calls are TRBV5-1 and TRBJ2-1; 12 bases fit TRBD2. V lost 0 bases to trimming and J lost 7 bases; unmatched junction nucleotides: 2. Germline V CDR1 and CDR2: SGHRS, YFSETQ. This CDR3 comprises 15 residues. CDR3 nucleotides: TGCGCCAGCAGCTTGGCCCTAGCGGGGGGGAATGAGCAGTTCTTC. Translation: CASSLALAGGNEQFF.

The CDR3 spells CSAIRGSETQYF. The CDR3 nucleotides are TGCAGTGCTATTAGGGGTTCCGAGACCCAGTACTTC. The chain employs TRBV20-1 and TRBJ2-5; tentative D call: TRBD1 (5 bases). The length of the CDR3 is 12 residues. Germline CDR1 DFQATT, CDR2 SNEGSKA (reference sequence). Trimming took off 4 bases at V and 5 bases at J, with 11 bases between the two ends.

V usage is TRBV10-3 and J usage is TRBJ2-2; possibly TRBD1 or TRBD2 for D (6 bases each). The CDR3 length is 14 residues. Germline CDR1 and CDR2: ENHRY and SYGVKD. V was cut by 7 bases and J by 3 bases, with 12 bases left in between. The CDR3 protein is CAITAGEDTGELFF. The CDR3 coding sequence is TGTGCCATCACGGCAGGGGAGGACACCGGGGAGCTGTTTTTT.

CDR3 sequence: CATSDSGHFQETQYF. CDR3 coding DNA: TGTGCCACCAGTGATTCCGGGCATTTTCAAGAGACCCAGTACTTC. The chain uses TRBV24-1 and TRBJ2-5; D not certain. V dropped 2 bases and J dropped 2 bases, with 11 bases sitting between them. This CDR3 is built from 15 residues. The germline gives CDR1 KGHDR, CDR2 SFDVKD.

There are a few counts of this clonotype. The chain combines TRBV20-1 with TRBJ1-3, with a weak D call TRBD1 (6 bases). Trimming removed 5 bases from V and 1 base from J, with 15 bases in between. Germline CDR1 reads DFQATT; CDR2 reads SNEGSKA (reference sequence). The CDR3 has 15 amino acids. CDR3 bases: TGCAGTGCTGAACCCGGGGGCATATCTGGAAACACCATATATTTT. Its protein is CSAEPGGISGNTIYF.

The V gene is TRBV28, the J gene TRBJ2-1; 11 bases align to TRBD1. J lost 3 bases, V lost 5 bases, and 6 bases had no gene match. Germline V gives CDR1 MDHEN, CDR2 SYDVKM. This CDR3 comprises 16 residues. For the CDR3, the DNA is TGTGCCAGCAGTCTCACCGGGACAGGGGGCTACAATGAGCAGTTCTTC. It encodes CASSLTGTGGYNEQFF. Together with reference TRBV28 and TRBJ2-1, the CDR3 gives the full variable domain: DVKVTQSSRYLVKRTGEKVFLECVQDMDHENMFWYRQDPGLGLRLIYFSYDVKMKEKGDIPEGYSVSREKKERFSLILESASTNQTSMYLCASSLTGTGGYNEQFFGPGTRLTVL.

This clonotype was detected only a few times. This sequence joins TRBV2 and TRBJ2-3, with 10 bases that match TRBD2. Germline loops: CDR1 SNHLY, CDR2 FYNNEI. The V segment lost 6 bases and the J segment 14 bases; nucleotides outside the gene matches: 17. The CDR3 spans 15 residues. The CDR3, as DNA: TGTGCCAGCAGGGCTCCTCTAGCGGGGGTCGTTTGGCTGTATTTT. As protein: CASRAPLAGVVWLYF.

The chain joins TRBV7-3 to TRBJ2-5; possible D gene TRBD1, 5 bases. Germline V gene sequence: CDR1 SGHTA, CDR2 FQGTGA. V lost 5 bases to trimming and J lost 5 bases, with 15 bases between them. The CDR3 length is 14 residues. CDR3 DNA: TGTGCCAGCAGCCGACAAGCAGGGATGGAGACCCAGTACTTC. It yields the protein CASSRQAGMETQYF.

The V gene is TRBV25-1, the J gene TRBJ1-2; a weak D match, TRBD1 (6 bases). The V gene's germline CDR1 is MGHDK and CDR2 SYGVNS. V was trimmed by 2 bases and J by 6 bases, leaving 16 bases between them. The CDR3 spans 15 residues. The CDR3 DNA is TGTGCCAGCAGTGAACTATTCGGGACACGAGATGGCTACACCTTC. As protein: CASSELFGTRDGYTF.

This clonotype was seen ten or more times. V usage is TRBV20-1 and J usage is TRBJ2-3, with a possible D match to TRBD2 (5 bases). This CDR3 region has 13 residues. With 6 bases removed from V and 4 bases from J, the gap between germline ends came to 14 bases. Per the germline V gene, CDR1 is DFQATT and CDR2 is SNEGSKA (reference sequence). The CDR3 DNA is TGCAGTGCCCTGGTAGGGCGGGCAGATACGCAGTATTTT. Protein sequence: CSALVGRADTQYF.